A selection of T cell receptor beta chains follows, all from one sample in a study of CD8 T cells in ankylosing spondylitis. TCRdb fed the 5' RACE reads into MiXCR, producing one record per CDR3 protein. The data show under 250,000 distinct CDR3 sequences, roughly a tenth seen once. The source material was blood, either unsorted or a sorted T cell fraction (not recorded which). These receptors came from a male donor with ankylosing spondylitis or in good health (not recorded which). CDR3s leave out the opening cysteine and the closing phenylalanine or tryptophan.

v_gene	j_gene	CDR3aa
TRBV12-3/TRBV12-4	TRBJ2-1	ASRLTKSYNEQF
TRBV5-1	TRBJ2-5	ASSSTGTQY
TRBV3-1	TRBJ2-1	ASSQDDRAGGPSYNEQF
TRBV5-4	TRBJ1-1	ASSVGSVGRGGEAF
TRBV30	TRBJ1-1	AWSVMGRAGSEAF
TRBV14	TRBJ2-2	ASSYRMNTGELF
TRBV6-1	TRBJ2-7	ASSEGRVRPYEQY
TRBV10-3	TRBJ2-2	AISLTGTENTGELF
TRBV6-1	TRBJ1-5	ASTKVGQGVSWNNQPQH
TRBV25-1	TRBJ1-1	ASSTGGDPEAF
TRBV9	TRBJ1-6	ASSGTGFGSPLH
TRBV20-1	TRBJ2-6	SARGLAERSGANVLT
TRBV6-1	TRBJ2-2	ASGSAGVVTGELF
TRBV4-1	TRBJ2-7	ASSPIPQGGYEQY
TRBV5-1	TRBJ2-2	ASRHRTGELF
TRBV3-1	TRBJ1-5	ASSQGGGPEPQH
TRBV11-1	TRBJ2-4	ASSLAPGRTKNIQY